Listed here are 26 T cell receptor beta chains from one sample, sequenced in a study of T cells of healthy individuals. TCRdb processed the 5' RACE reads anew with MiXCR; each CDR3 protein has one entry. The data show approximately 50,000 distinct CDR3 sequences, roughly 14% seen once. All receptors come from a human donor in good health.

This clonotype appeared a few times. The chain employs TRBV20-1 and TRBJ1-2, with D possibly TRBD1 on 5 matching bases. Trimming left V 6 bases short and J 6 bases short, with 23 bases between. CDR1 DFQATT and CDR2 SNEGSKA come from the germline V gene (reference sequence). This CDR3 is built from 15 residues. CDR3 amino acids: CSAPVRERGADGYTF. The CDR3 DNA sequence: TGCAGTGCCCCAGTCCGGGAAAGGGGTGCCGATGGCTACACCTTC.

This clonotype was detected only a few times. This rearrangement joins TRBV27 to TRBJ2-2, with 8 bases aligning to TRBD2. The CDR3 has 15 amino acids. Trimming took 3 bases from V and 4 from J; bases not matched to a gene: 4. Germline V gene sequence: CDR1 MNHEY, CDR2 SMNVEV (reference sequence). DNA for the CDR3: TGTGCCAGCAGTTTTAGCGGGACTACCACCGGGGAGCTGTTTTTT. This encodes CASSFSGTTTGELFF.

The genes are TRBV13 and TRBJ1-4; 7 bases agree with TRBD1. Germline V gene sequence: CDR1 PRHDT, CDR2 FYEKMQ (reference sequence). With V trimmed by 1 base and J by 10 bases, 9 bases remained unmatched. The CDR3 has 15 residues. For the CDR3, the DNA is TGTGCCAGCAGCTTAGATTCCGGGACAGCGAGAAAACTGTTTTTT. This gives the protein CASSLDSGTARKLFF.

This clonotype was counted at least ten times. V usage is TRBV29-1 and J usage is TRBJ2-5; 8 bases are a match to TRBD1. Looked up from germline, CDR1 is SQVTM and CDR2 is ANQGSEA. The CDR3 contains 17 residues. V shed 4 bases, J shed 0 bases, and the junction held 13 bases outside the gene matches. CDR3 protein: CSVGGRGPSRYQETQYF. The CDR3 region has the DNA TGCAGCGTTGGAGGCAGGGGGCCCTCCCGCTACCAAGAGACCCAGTACTTC.

V gene TRBV27 combines with J gene TRBJ1-5; D may be TRBD1 (6 bases). This CDR3 has 17 amino acids. The V and J ends lost 3 bases and 0 bases respectively, with 15 bases between them. The germline V gene encodes CDR1 MNHEY and CDR2 SMNVEV (reference sequence). CDR3 sequence (DNA): TGTGCCAGCAGTTTTCGAGACAGGCGAAGTAGCAATCAGCCCCAGCATTTT. It encodes CASSFRDRRSSNQPQHF.

This clonotype was observed a handful of times. The rearrangement links TRBV7-2 to TRBJ2-3; the match to TRBD1 covers 9 bases. V shed 2 bases and J 0 bases; nucleotides not matched to a gene: 6. CDR1 is SGHTA, CDR2 FQGNSA, per germline. The CDR3 extends over 17 amino acids. CDR3 residues: CASSLPGQGPSTDTQYF. Here the CDR3 DNA reads TGTGCCAGCAGCTTACCAGGACAGGGGCCTAGCACAGATACGCAGTATTTT. Full variable domain (remainder filled in from reference TRBV7-2 and TRBJ2-3): GAGVSQSPSNKVTEKGKDVELRCDPISGHTALYWYRQSLGQGLEFLIYFQGNSAPDKSGLPSDRFSAERTGGSVSTLTIQRTQQEDSAVYLCASSLPGQGPSTDTQYFGPGTRLTVL.

This clonotype was observed at least ten times. The CDR3 sequence is CASTPGVRQETQYF. In DNA, the CDR3 is TGTGCCAGCACTCCGGGGGTGCGCCAAGAGACCCAGTACTTC. The gene calls are TRBV7-2 and TRBJ2-5; TRBD2 is a possible D gene (6 bases). The germline gives CDR1 SGHTA, CDR2 FQGNSA. The CDR3 runs to 14 residues. Trimming left V 7 bases short and J 1 base short, with 13 bases between. Full variable domain (rest looked up from reference TRBV7-2 and TRBJ2-5): GAGVSQSPSNKVTEKGKDVELRCDPISGHTALYWYRQSLGQGLEFLIYFQGNSAPDKSGLPSDRFSAERTGGSVSTLTIQRTQQEDSAVYLCASTPGVRQETQYFGPGTRLLVL.

The rearrangement joins TRBV7-2 to TRBJ2-3; a weak D match, TRBD1 (5 bases). From germline, CDR1 is SGHTA and CDR2 FQGNSA. The length of the CDR3 is 14 residues. Trimming stripped 1 base from V and 8 bases from J, with 13 bases between. DNA for the CDR3: TGTGCCAGCAGCTTAGGGGGTCAGGGCAGTACGCAGTATTTT. This encodes CASSLGGQGSTQYF.

The V call is TRBV7-2, the J call TRBJ2-7, with D perhaps TRBD2 (6 bases). V dropped 3 bases and J dropped 0 bases, with 12 bases sitting between them. This CDR3 is built from 15 residues. Per germline, CDR1 SGHTA and CDR2 FQGNSA. The chain's CDR3 is CASSLGGASSYEQYF. The CDR3 bases are TGTGCCAGCAGCTTGGGCGGGGCCTCCTCCTACGAGCAGTACTTC.

This clonotype was seen a few times. This CDR3 is CASSRQGRSGNTIYF. The CDR3 DNA reads as TGTGCCAGCAGCCGACAGGGCCGCTCTGGAAACACCATATATTTT. The chain employs TRBV5-6 and TRBJ1-3; 7 bases agree with TRBD1. Per germline, CDR1 SGHDT and CDR2 YYEEEE. Trimming at V came to 4 bases and at J to 0 bases, leaving 4 bases not matched to a gene. This CDR3 comprises 15 residues.

CDR3 coding DNA: TGTGCCAGCAGCGAACTAGCGGGGACGGCTGAGCAGTTCTTC. Protein product: CASSELAGTAEQFF. The chain employs TRBV2 and TRBJ2-1; TRBD2 matches at 10 bases. From germline, CDR1 is SNHLY and CDR2 FYNNEI. This CDR3 has 14 amino acids. V was pared by 6 bases and J by 9 bases, with 8 bases of the junction left unmatched.

In its sample, this clonotype was seen many times. The rearrangement joins TRBV9 to TRBJ2-3; 9 bases are a match to TRBD2. The CDR3 covers 14 residues. With V trimmed by 6 bases and J by 1 base, 3 bases remained unmatched. Germline V gives CDR1 SGDLS, CDR2 YYNGEE. Written as DNA, the CDR3 is TGTGCCAGCACCCCTAGCGGGGGCACAGATACGCAGTATTTT. Encoded protein: CASTPSGGTDTQYF.

This clonotype was found a few times. This chain connects TRBV9 to TRBJ2-7; 8 bases align to TRBD2. Germline loops: CDR1 SGDLS, CDR2 YYNGEE. The CDR3 runs to 17 residues. Trimming cost V 1 base and J 2 bases; bases outside gene matches: 11. This CDR3 is CASSVTLSGSGAYEQYF. Written as DNA, the CDR3 is TGTGCCAGCAGCGTAACCCTCAGCGGGAGCGGGGCCTACGAGCAGTACTTC.

This clonotype was found many times. This chain links TRBV6-1 with TRBJ2-2, with a possible D match to TRBD2 (6 bases). CDR3 length: 17 amino acids. Germline V CDR1 and CDR2: MNHNS, SASEGT. Trimming removed 3 bases from V and 4 bases from J, with 18 bases in between. This CDR3 is CASSDLPPGLTTGELFF. CDR3 sequence (DNA): TGTGCCAGCAGTGACCTACCGCCGGGACTCACCACCGGGGAGCTGTTTTTT.

The genes are TRBV6-1 and TRBJ1-6; D is possibly TRBD1 (5 bases). The CDR3 totals 17 residues. In germline, CDR1 is MNHNS, CDR2 SASEGT. V was clipped by 2 bases and J by 2 bases, with 13 bases between them. The CDR3: CASSEIRGATYNSPLHF. CDR3 DNA sequence: TGTGCCAGCAGTGAAATTCGAGGGGCAACCTATAATTCACCCCTCCACTTT.

The table lists this clonotype with many counts. The V call is TRBV5-1, the J call TRBJ2-3; D unclear. Trimming cost V 4 bases and J 0 bases, with 15 bases left between them. The germline gives CDR1 SGHRS, CDR2 YFSETQ. The CDR3 is 16 amino acids. CDR3 amino acids: CASSNGPEPSTDTQYF. The CDR3 DNA follows: TGCGCCAGCAGCAACGGACCTGAGCCTAGCACAGATACGCAGTATTTT. Full variable domain (missing parts from reference TRBV5-1 and TRBJ2-3): KAGVTQTPRYLIKTRGQQVTLSCSPISGHRSVSWYQQTPGQGLQFLFEYFSETQRNKGNFPGRFSGRQFSNSRSEMNVSTLELGDSALYLCASSNGPEPSTDTQYFGPGTRLTVL.

This clonotype was observed a few times. CDR3 bases: TGTGCCTGGAGCGAGAGTGGTAATGAAAAACTGTTTTTT. Its translation is CAWSESGNEKLFF. The chain employs TRBV30 and TRBJ1-4; D is unresolved. The CDR3 is made up of 13 amino acids. Germline-derived CDR1 and CDR2 are GTSNPN and SVGIG (reference sequence). V gave up 3 bases and J gave up 4 bases, with 9 bases separating them.

This clonotype has more than one count but fewer than ten. The chain carries TRBV9 and TRBJ2-3; TRBD2 matches 9 bases. The CDR3 totals 15 residues. Germline CDR1 is SGDLS and CDR2 is YYNGEE. The V segment lost 3 bases and the J segment 0 bases; nucleotides outside the gene matches: 2. In DNA, the CDR3 is TGTGCCAGCAGCGGCGGGGGGGGAAGCACAGATACGCAGTATTTT. It translates to CASSGGGGSTDTQYF. Looking up the rest from reference TRBV9 and TRBJ2-3 gives the full variable domain: DSGVTQTPKHLITATGQRVTLRCSPRSGDLSVYWYQQSLDQGLQFLIQYYNGEERAKGNILERFSAQQFPDLHSELNLSSLELGDSALYFCASSGGGGSTDTQYFGPGTRLTVL.

This clonotype was detected only a few times. The chain uses TRBV20-1 and TRBJ2-7; TRBD2 agrees at 7 bases. In germline, CDR1 is DFQATT, CDR2 SNEGSKA (reference sequence). V was pared by 6 bases and J by 7 bases, with 15 bases of the junction left unmatched. The CDR3 sequence is 14 residues long. The CDR3 DNA reads as TGCAGTGCCCACAGCGGGGAGGGAGCTCGGGAGCAGTACTTC. This codes for CSAHSGEGAREQYF.

This clonotype was found many times. The rearrangement uses TRBV20-1 and TRBJ1-4; D is unclear. The germline CDR1 and CDR2 sequences are DFQATT and SNEGSKA (reference sequence). This CDR3 is 15 amino acids long. V dropped 0 bases and J dropped 4 bases, with 12 bases sitting between them. DNA for the CDR3: TGCAGTGCTAGAGAACCGAGTTCTGGTAATGAAAAACTGTTTTTT. Residues: CSAREPSSGNEKLFF.

Details on this clonotype: This may be a read error: a much more frequent sequence differs by one nucleotide. This chain uses TRBV7-2 with TRBJ2-5, with D unclear. Germline V lookup: CDR1 SGHTA, CDR2 FQGNSA. With 2 bases removed from V and 2 bases from J, the gap between germline ends came to 12 bases. The CDR3 length is 15 residues. In DNA, the CDR3 is TGTGCCAGCAGCTTAACAATGGGTGTTCAAGAGACCCAGTACTTC. This codes for CASSLTMGVQETQYF.

The V call is TRBV10-2, the J call TRBJ2-7, with 11 bases fitting TRBD2. This CDR3 contains 16 residues. Germline V gene data show CDR1 as WSHSY and CDR2 as SAAADI. Trimming removed 6 bases from V and 6 bases from J; junction bases left unmatched: 13. The CDR3 protein is CASSGTSGSQFGEQYF. CDR3 bases: TGCGCCAGCAGCGGGACTAGCGGATCCCAGTTCGGCGAGCAGTACTTC.

The rearrangement joins TRBV5-5 to TRBJ1-6; D gene unclear. V lost 4 bases and J 4 bases, leaving 12 bases between the germline ends. The CDR3 is 15 amino acids. Germline CDR1 reads SGHKS; CDR2 reads YYEKEE (reference sequence). The CDR3 DNA sequence: TGTGCCAGCAGCCTAAGGGAGGCGTATAATTCACCCCTCCACTTT. It encodes CASSLREAYNSPLHF.

V gene TRBV7-8 combines with J gene TRBJ2-7; D not certain. V was shortened by 1 base and J by 2 bases, with 12 bases between the two germline ends. Germline-derived CDR1 and CDR2 are SGHVS and FQNEAQ. This CDR3 contains 15 residues. In nucleotides, the CDR3 is TGTGCCAGCAGCTTAGGAAGCGAACCTACCTACGAGCAGTACTTC. Its protein is CASSLGSEPTYEQYF.

This clonotype is medium-sized within its sample. This chain uses TRBV29-1 with TRBJ1-4; D unclear. V shed 4 bases and J shed 1 base, with 7 bases lying between them. Germline CDR1 and CDR2: SQVTM and ANQGSEA. The CDR3 sequence is 13 residues long. CDR3 residues: CSVGSRTNEKLFF. CDR3 nucleotide sequence: TGCAGCGTTGGGTCGAGAACTAATGAAAAACTGTTTTTT.

This clonotype was counted many times. The V gene is TRBV6-5, the J gene TRBJ2-3; a weak D match, TRBD2 (6 bases). V lost 5 bases and J lost 2, with 8 bases in between. Germline V gene sequence: CDR1 MNHEY, CDR2 SVGAGI. The CDR3 has 13 amino acids. DNA for the CDR3: TGTGCCAGCAGTGGGACTGACACAGATACGCAGTATTTT. Translated: CASSGTDTDTQYF.